These 24 T cell receptor beta chains came from one sample sequenced in a study of blood T cell repertoires in COVID-19. Sequenced by immunoSEQ multiplex PCR; TCRdb stores in-frame clones only, minus some. The sample holds some 100,000 clones; approximately 86% are singletons and the top ten take roughly 2.7%. The specimen sequenced was PBMCs or T cells enriched from blood (not recorded which). These TCRs come from a woman aged 45-65 years who had recovered from COVID-19.

This clone was detected once. The chain is built from TRBV11-2 and TRBJ2-3; 10 bases are a match to TRBD2. Germline CDR1 and CDR2: SGHAT and FQNNGV. The CDR3 has 16 amino acids. V lost 5 bases, J lost 0 bases, and 5 bases stayed unmatched. The CDR3 protein is CASSQGLAVSTDTQYF. DNA of the CDR3: TGTGCCAGCAGCCAAGGACTAGCGGTTAGCACAGATACGCAGTATTTT.

J is TRBJ2-7 and V is TRBV19, with D perhaps matching TRBD2 (5 bases). Germline CDR1 and CDR2: LNHDA and SQIVND (reference sequence). With 8 bases removed from V and 7 bases from J, the gap between germline ends came to 21 bases. The CDR3 has 14 residues. The CDR3 coding sequence is TGTGCCAGTTCTGAGGGTGGGGTGGGGATGGAGCAGTACTTC. This encodes CASSEGGVGMEQYF.

The chain combines TRBV9 with TRBJ1-2; 7 nucleotides line up with TRBD1. This CDR3 has 14 residues. With V trimmed by 3 bases and J by 6 bases, 8 bases remained unmatched. Looked up from germline, CDR1 is SGDLS and CDR2 is YYNGEE. Here the CDR3 DNA reads TGTGCCAGCAGCGAAACGGGACAGCAACATGGCTACACCTTC. As protein: CASSETGQQHGYTF.

V usage is TRBV24-1 and J usage is TRBJ2-5; 9 nucleotides match TRBD1. V gave up 1 base and J gave up 4 bases; unmatched junction bases: 9. Germline loops: CDR1 KGHDR, CDR2 SFDVKD. This CDR3 has 17 amino acids. The CDR3 loop reads CATSDFRRDRVSETQYF. The CDR3 DNA reads TGTGCCACCAGTGATTTCAGAAGGGACAGGGTTTCAGAGACCCAGTACTTC.

The genes are TRBV5-1 and TRBJ1-6, with a possible D match to TRBD1 (5 bases). The germline V gene has CDR1 SGHRS and CDR2 YFSETQ. Trimming pared 4 bases from V and 8 bases from J, leaving 19 bases between. There are 16 residues in the CDR3. DNA of the CDR3: TGCGCCAGCAGCACCCATTTACAGGTTTGGGATTCACCCCTCCACTTT. Its protein product is CASSTHLQVWDSPLHF. Together with reference TRBV5-1 and TRBJ1-6, the CDR3 gives the full variable domain: KAGVTQTPRYLIKTRGQQVTLSCSPISGHRSVSWYQQTPGQGLQFLFEYFSETQRNKGNFPGRFSGRQFSNSRSEMNVSTLELGDSALYLCASSTHLQVWDSPLHFGNGTRLTVT.

This clone was detected a few times. This chain links TRBV5-4 with TRBJ2-7, with D possibly being TRBD2 (6 bases). The CDR3 totals 16 residues. Trimming cost V 0 bases and J 7 bases, with 20 bases left between them. The germline V gene has CDR1 SGHNT and CDR2 YYREEE (reference sequence). The CDR3 spells CASSLGGVGGVREQYF. The CDR3 nucleotides are TGTGCCAGCAGCTTGGGAGGGGTCGGGGGAGTACGAGAGCAGTACTTC.

V is TRBV6-5 and J is TRBJ2-7; D is perhaps TRBD1 (6 bases). The V end was cut by 6 bases, the J end by 13 bases, with 25 bases between. This CDR3 has 14 residues. Germline-derived CDR1 and CDR2 are MNHEY and SVGAGI. CDR3 coding DNA: TGTGCCAGCAGCCGTGGTATGGGGGCTGATACGAGCTACTTC. Translation: CASSRGMGADTSYF.

This clone showed up just once. The chain recombines TRBV2 with TRBJ2-7; D call uncertain. The V gene lost 6 bases and the J gene lost 7 bases, with 10 bases spanning the gap. The CDR3 loop spans 11 amino acids. In germline, CDR1 is SNHLY, CDR2 FYNNEI. Here the CDR3 DNA reads TGTGCCAGCAGCGTTCTAGAGGAGCAGTACTTC. It encodes CASSVLEEQYF.

The chain joins TRBV28 to TRBJ2-7; 8 bases map to TRBD1. The CDR3 totals 15 residues. Germline CDR1 and CDR2: MDHEN and SYDVKM. J lost 5 bases, V lost 1 base, and 7 bases had no gene match. CDR3 coding DNA: TGTGCCAGCAGTTTATTTGGACAGGGTTTCGACGAGCAGTACTTC. Translating gives CASSLFGQGFDEQYF.

The chain employs TRBV7-3 and TRBJ2-1, with TRBD2 matching over 13 bases. The germline CDR1 and CDR2 sequences are SGHTA and FQGTGA. Germline trimming cut 1 base from V and 2 bases from J; bases unmatched to any gene: 8. This CDR3 is built from 19 residues. The CDR3 region has the DNA TGTGCCAGCAGCTTAAGGGGACCTACTAGCGGGGGGGCCTACAATGAGCAGTTCTTC. This encodes CASSLRGPTSGGAYNEQFF.

This clone has just a few counts. The chain uses TRBV24-1 and TRBJ2-5; tentative D call: TRBD2 (5 bases). The CDR3 is 23 residues long. CDR1 KGHDR and CDR2 SFDVKD come from the germline V gene. The germline V and J ends were trimmed by 7 bases and 2 bases, with 40 bases remaining between them. The CDR3 protein is CATSGFDYIGLDRGSAVQETQYF. The CDR3 DNA reads as TGTGCCACCAGCGGATTTGATTACATAGGGCTTGACCGGGGATCGGCGGTTCAAGAGACCCAGTACTTC.

J is TRBJ1-1 and V is TRBV28; D remains unclear. The V gene's germline CDR1 is MDHEN and CDR2 SYDVKM. Deletions cut 8 bases from V and 4 bases from J, with 14 bases between. There are 13 residues in the CDR3. This CDR3 reads CASEVQRGTEAFF. CDR3 bases: TGTGCCAGCGAAGTTCAACGCGGCACTGAAGCTTTCTTT.

The chain links TRBV5-1 to TRBJ2-1; tentative D call: TRBD2 (6 bases). The V end lost 4 bases, the J end lost 0 bases, and 14 bases lay between the germline ends. Germline V gene lookup returns CDR1 SGHRS and CDR2 YFSETQ. The CDR3 is 16 residues long. CDR3 protein: CASSAGLTLSYNEQFF. The CDR3 nucleotides read TGCGCCAGCAGCGCGGGACTCACCCTCTCCTACAATGAGCAGTTCTTC.

This chain connects TRBV13 to TRBJ2-4; 10 nucleotides match TRBD2. The trim removed 5 bases at V and 4 bases at J, leaving 11 bases unmatched. This CDR3 has 17 residues. Germline lookup yields CDR1 PRHDT and CDR2 FYEKMQ (reference sequence). DNA of the CDR3: TGTGCCAGCAGCCTACTATCTAGCGGGGGACAGAAAAACATTCAGTACTTC. Translated: CASSLLSSGGQKNIQYF.

This sequence joins TRBV6-1 and TRBJ2-5, with D perhaps TRBD2 (6 bases). Trimming removed 2 bases from V and 4 bases from J, with 20 bases in between. The CDR3 runs 17 residues. Germline values: CDR1 MNHNS, CDR2 SASEGT. The CDR3 is CASSERLQRELGETQYF. The CDR3 nucleotides read TGTGCCAGCAGTGAACGGTTACAACGGGAGTTGGGAGAGACCCAGTACTTC.

The genes are TRBV5-1 and TRBJ1-1; 7 bases line up with TRBD1. Germline-derived CDR1 and CDR2 are SGHRS and YFSETQ. This CDR3 comprises 13 residues. V dropped 1 base and J dropped 6; count of bases not matched to a gene: 3. The CDR3 region is CASSLSGGPEAFF. The CDR3 DNA reads TGCGCCAGCAGCTTGTCAGGGGGGCCTGAAGCTTTCTTT. The variable domain in full, completed from reference TRBV5-1 and TRBJ1-1, reads KAGVTQTPRYLIKTRGQQVTLSCSPISGHRSVSWYQQTPGQGLQFLFEYFSETQRNKGNFPGRFSGRQFSNSRSEMNVSTLELGDSALYLCASSLSGGPEAFFGQGTRLTVV.

V gene TRBV10-3 combines with J gene TRBJ2-5; 10 nucleotides align to TRBD1. After removal of 3 bases from V and 5 bases from J, the junction contained 9 bases not matched to a gene. The CDR3 has 16 amino acids. The germline gives CDR1 ENHRY, CDR2 SYGVKD. CDR3 in amino acids: CAISEWDRGVGETQYF. The DNA for the CDR3 is TGTGCCATCAGTGAATGGGACAGGGGAGTGGGGGAGACCCAGTACTTC.

The chain employs TRBV13 and TRBJ2-7, with 13 bases matching TRBD2. Germline-derived CDR1 and CDR2 are PRHDT and FYEKMQ (reference sequence). There are 16 residues in the CDR3. V lost 6 bases, J lost 6 bases, and 11 bases stayed unmatched. In nucleotides, the CDR3 is TGTGCCAGCAGTTATCCGACTAGCGGGGGGAGGGGCGAGCAGTACTTC. Translating it yields CASSYPTSGGRGEQYF.

A few counts support this clone. The CDR3 DNA is TGTGCCAGCAGTGACGGGACAGGGGGTCAGCCCCAGCATTTT. Its protein product is CASSDGTGGQPQHF. The rearrangement links TRBV6-4 to TRBJ1-5, with 11 bases identical to TRBD1. The CDR3 sequence is 14 residues long. CDR1 MRHNA and CDR2 SNTAGT come from the germline V gene. With 2 bases clipped from V and 6 bases from J, the junction kept 0 bases outside the gene matches.

The rearrangement links TRBV9 to TRBJ2-7; TRBD1 matches at 9 bases. The trim removed 4 bases at V and 5 bases at J, leaving 4 bases unmatched. The CDR3 length is 13 residues. Per the germline V gene, CDR1 is SGDLS and CDR2 is YYNGEE. The CDR3 DNA reads TGTGCCAGCAGCTTTCGGACAGGGGACGAGCAGTACTTC. Its translation is CASSFRTGDEQYF.

The V call is TRBV4-1, the J call TRBJ1-2; D is perhaps TRBD1 (6 bases). This CDR3 is built from 15 residues. CDR1 and CDR2 (germline): MGHRA, YSYEKL. The V end was cut by 6 bases, the J end by 4 bases, with 18 bases between. The CDR3 DNA is TGCGCCAGCAGTGACTTCGGGGGGCCCGGCTATGGCTACACCTTC. Translation: CASSDFGGPGYGYTF.

This clone occurred a few times. The V gene is TRBV11-2, the J gene TRBJ1-6; D unclear. Trimming stripped 4 bases from V and 9 bases from J, with 16 bases between. CDR1 is SGHAT, CDR2 FQNNGV, per germline. The CDR3 extends over 15 amino acids. CDR3 nucleotides: TGTGCCAGCAGCTCCGAAGCTACGTCGCGTTCACCCCTCCACTTT. Protein sequence: CASSSEATSRSPLHF.

V usage is TRBV15 and J usage is TRBJ2-7, with TRBD2 as a possible D gene (6 bases). V was cut by 0 bases and J by 5 bases, with 14 bases left in between. This CDR3 has 15 amino acids. Germline loops: CDR1 LNHNV, CDR2 YYDKDF (reference sequence). The CDR3 coding sequence is TGTGCCACCAGCAGAGATCGCGGGATAGACGACGAGCAGTACTTC. It encodes CATSRDRGIDDEQYF.

Notes on this clone: The sample has other DNA sequences that encode this CDR3 too. The rearrangement uses TRBV6-5 and TRBJ2-7; 7 bases line up with TRBD2. Trimming cost V 0 bases and J 1 base; bases outside gene matches: 0. CDR3 length: 14 amino acids. Germline loops: CDR1 MNHEY, CDR2 SVGAGI. The CDR3: CASSYSRGSYEQYF. CDR3 DNA: TGTGCCAGCAGTTACTCGCGGGGGTCCTACGAGCAGTACTTC.